The clone carrying this TCR beta chain was seen once. Its cognate antigen is unknown. The germline V gene has CDR1 ENHRY and CDR2 SYGVKD. The CDR3 is made up of 13 amino acids. Trimming took 3 bases from V and 0 from J, leaving 6 bases between them. The source of the sample is a study of T cells in Graves' hyperthyroidism and ophthalmopathy. For the study at large: Upon initial diagnosis and before any treatment, peripheral blood was collected. Regarding the study as a whole: Blood samples included most of the expanded thyroid clonotypes exceeding 0.001.

Researchers defined stable Graves' hyperthyroidism as no ophthalmopathy progression within 18 months. What was amplified from RNA transcripts were TCR beta CDR3 regions. With the HTBI primer set, the TCR CDR3 went through a first round of RT-PCR. TCRdb re-called the multiplex PCR reads through MiXCR, storing one row per CDR3 protein. The data hold about 290,000 distinct CDR3 sequences, with 12% to 15% observed a single time. What was sequenced was blood. V is TRBV10-3 and J is TRBJ2-7, with D possibly matching TRBD2 (5 bases). The sequence came from a woman between 40 and 50 years old with Graves' hyperthyroidism. CDR3 DNA: TGTGCCATCAGTGACGGGAACTCCTACGAGCAGTACTTC. Translating gives CAISDGNSYEQYF.